A selection of T cell receptor beta chains follows, all from one sample in a study of tumor-infiltrating lymphocytes in localized non-small cell lung cancer. Sequencing used immunoSEQ multiplex PCR; TCRdb keeps in-frame clones, though not all of them. Of thousands of clones listed, around two thirds are singletons. Sequencing input: uninvolved lung tissue not adjacent to the tumor. All receptors derive from a human donor with non-small cell lung cancer. CDR3s include the opening cysteine and the closing phenylalanine or tryptophan.

j_call: TRBJ2-7
v_call: TRBV7-2
cdr3_aa: CASSFDSITYEQYF

j_call: TRBJ2-7
v_call: TRBV10-3
cdr3_aa: CAISESAGGPYEQYF

j_call: TRBJ2-1
v_call: TRBV7-6
cdr3_aa: CASSSTGTSGNQFF

j_call: TRBJ1-1
v_call: TRBV18
cdr3_aa: CASSPTGRNTEAFF

j_call: TRBJ2-2
v_call: TRBV7-9
cdr3_aa: CASSSLGGAVGELFF

j_call: TRBJ2-7
v_call: TRBV10-3
cdr3_aa: CAISEPASGSYEQYF

j_call: TRBJ1-4
v_call: TRBV5-1
cdr3_aa: CASKGGERGEKLFF

j_call: TRBJ2-6
v_call: TRBV5-1
cdr3_aa: CASTPTSGANVLTF

j_call: TRBJ2-3
v_call: TRBV2
cdr3_aa: CASRALAALTDTQYF

j_call: TRBJ1-5
v_call: TRBV19
cdr3_aa: CASRIKDQPQHF

j_call: TRBJ1-3
v_call: TRBV28
cdr3_aa: CASTPSGTGLGNTIYF

j_call: TRBJ1-1
v_call: TRBV10-3
cdr3_aa: CAISESDSENTEAFF

j_call: TRBJ2-1
v_call: TRBV4-2
cdr3_aa: CASSPNLGSGGRGFYEQFF

j_call: TRBJ2-3
v_call: TRBV27
cdr3_aa: CASSWRPAGGMRADTQYF

j_call: TRBJ2-5
v_call: TRBV7-2
cdr3_aa: CASSLGRGIQETQYF

j_call: TRBJ2-5
v_call: TRBV4-1
cdr3_aa: CASSQDGFQTQYF

j_call: TRBJ2-1
v_call: TRBV7-2
cdr3_aa: CASSINNEQFF

j_call: TRBJ1-4
v_call: TRBV4-2
cdr3_aa: CASSQLSPGQGRAEKLFF

j_call: TRBJ2-4
v_call: TRBV5-5
cdr3_aa: CASSLTGQVLAKNIQYF

j_call: TRBJ2-7
v_call: TRBV7-9
cdr3_aa: CASSLPGAREQYF

j_call: TRBJ1-5
v_call: TRBV19
cdr3_aa: CASSMGALQPQHF

j_call: TRBJ2-7
v_call: TRBV2
cdr3_aa: CASSGQGSPEQYF

j_call: TRBJ2-3
v_call: TRBV5-1
cdr3_aa: CASSLDSATDTQYF

j_call: TRBJ2-2
v_call: TRBV7-2
cdr3_aa: CASSLNPRTGELFF

j_call: TRBJ2-7
v_call: TRBV5-8
cdr3_aa: CASSPGSPYEQYF

j_call: TRBJ2-2
v_call: TRBV7-2
cdr3_aa: CASSFQGAGELFF

j_call: TRBJ2-1
v_call: TRBV14
cdr3_aa: CASRRTSGRNNEQFF

j_call: TRBJ2-7
v_call: TRBV6-5
cdr3_aa: CASSDRGSGSYEQYF

j_call: TRBJ2-2
v_call: TRBV6-1
cdr3_aa: CASSERAGGPTGELFF

j_call: TRBJ1-3
v_call: TRBV6-1
cdr3_aa: CASSEVRGNTIYF

j_call: TRBJ1-4
v_call: TRBV19
cdr3_aa: CASRWGQGQKLFF

j_call: TRBJ2-5
v_call: TRBV11-3
cdr3_aa: CASSSGTGVLETQYF

j_call: TRBJ2-5
v_call: TRBV2
cdr3_aa: CASSPTGETQYF

j_call: TRBJ1-1
v_call: TRBV19
cdr3_aa: CASIPLGQNTEAFF

j_call: TRBJ1-1
v_call: TRBV30
cdr3_aa: CAWSGQTGNTEAFF

j_call: TRBJ2-5
v_call: TRBV7-9
cdr3_aa: CASSLDERDQYF

j_call: TRBJ1-4
v_call: TRBV30
cdr3_aa: CAWRGRYSTNEKLFF

j_call: TRBJ2-7
v_call: TRBV28
cdr3_aa: CASSWGVFPRAYEQYF

j_call: TRBJ2-7
v_call: TRBV30
cdr3_aa: CAWSGGTYEQYF

j_call: TRBJ2-2
v_call: TRBV6-6
cdr3_aa: CASRPGNTGELFF

j_call: TRBJ2-7
v_call: TRBV4-1
cdr3_aa: CASSQGLASSYEQYF

j_call: TRBJ2-7
v_call: TRBV7-9
cdr3_aa: CASSLKGGSGSTYEQYF